The 20 T cell receptor beta chains below all came from one sample that was sequenced in a study of blood T cell repertoires in COVID-19. Assay used: immunoSEQ multiplex PCR; TCRdb lists only in-frame clones, some missing. The sample shows 310,000 or so clones, roughly 87% of them seen only once. Specimen: peripheral blood. Every receptor here comes from a woman aged 50 to 60 who had recovered from COVID-19.

J is TRBJ1-1 and V is TRBV15; 7 nucleotides align to TRBD1. Germline assignment: CDR1 LNHNV and CDR2 YYDKDF (reference sequence). Trimming cost V 4 bases and J 5 bases; bases outside gene matches: 7. This CDR3 has 14 amino acids. The CDR3 region has the DNA TGTGCCACCAGCATTAGGACAGGTGGAACTGAAGCTTTCTTT. Translated: CATSIRTGGTEAFF.

The chain has TRBV5-1 and TRBJ1-6; TRBD1 matches at 7 bases. Germline V gene data show CDR1 as SGHRS and CDR2 as YFSETQ. After removal of 4 bases from V and 2 bases from J, the junction contained 9 bases not matched to a gene. This CDR3 has 17 residues. CDR3 DNA sequence: TGCGCCAGCAGCCCCGGGACAGCTACACCCTATAATTCACCCCTCCACTTT. Protein sequence: CASSPGTATPYNSPLHF.

The chain combines TRBV2 with TRBJ2-1, with 12 bases fitting TRBD2. CDR1 and CDR2 from the germline V gene are SNHLY and FYNNEI. V trimming: 4 bases; J trimming: 8 bases; junction bases outside the gene matches: 12. CDR3 length: 17 residues. The CDR3 sequence is CASSALSSGRARDEQFF. CDR3 bases: TGTGCCAGCAGTGCCCTTTCTAGCGGGAGGGCCAGGGATGAGCAGTTCTTC.

The rearrangement links TRBV30 to TRBJ1-2; 7 bases are a match to TRBD1. This CDR3 is built from 11 residues. In germline, CDR1 is GTSNPN, CDR2 SVGIG (reference sequence). The V gene end was trimmed by 8 bases and the J gene end by 8 bases; junction bases not matched to a gene: 8. In nucleotides, the CDR3 is TGTGCCGTACAGGGGACCTGGGGCTACACCTTC. It encodes CAVQGTWGYTF.

This clone has a handful of counts. The chain combines TRBV4-1 with TRBJ1-1; 11 bases match TRBD1. The V and J ends lost 4 bases and 5 bases, in that order; junction bases with no gene match: 6. This CDR3 is 15 amino acids long. Germline V CDR1 and CDR2: MGHRA, YSYEKL. This chain's CDR3 is CASSPRGQGGTEAFF. The DNA of the CDR3 is TGCGCCAGCAGCCCGAGGGGACAGGGGGGGACTGAAGCTTTCTTT.

This clone occurred a few times. The chain combines TRBV12-5 with TRBJ1-6; 7 bases line up with TRBD1. The CDR3 extends over 14 amino acids. The germline V gene encodes CDR1 LGHNT and CDR2 FRNRAP. V shed 5 bases, J shed 7 bases, and the junction held 5 bases outside the gene matches. CDR3 amino acids: CASGQGTENSPLHF. The CDR3 DNA follows: TGTGCTAGTGGTCAGGGGACAGAGAATTCACCCCTCCACTTT.

The genes are TRBV30 and TRBJ1-2, with 9 bases identical to TRBD1. Trimming cost V 3 bases and J 6 bases; bases outside gene matches: 8. The germline V gene has CDR1 GTSNPN and CDR2 SVGIG (reference sequence). The CDR3 extends over 14 amino acids. The CDR3 is CAWSGTGNGNGYTF. CDR3 in DNA: TGTGCCTGGAGCGGGACAGGGAACGGAAATGGCTACACCTTC.

The V gene is TRBV5-8, the J gene TRBJ1-1; D gene unclear. CDR1 is SGHTS and CDR2 is YDEGEE in the germline V gene. This CDR3 has 14 amino acids. V was trimmed by 4 bases and J by 3 bases, leaving 13 bases between them. The CDR3 region has the DNA TGTGCCAGCAGCCTGAGAGGGCTGGACACTGAAGCTTTCTTT. As protein: CASSLRGLDTEAFF. Filled out from reference TRBV5-8 and TRBJ1-1, the complete variable domain reads EAGVTQSPTHLIKTRGQQATLRCSPISGHTSVYWYQQALGLGLQFLLWYDEGEERNRGNFPPRFSGRQFPNYSSELNVNALELEDSALYLCASSLRGLDTEAFFGQGTRLTVV.

This clone appeared a single time. DNA for the CDR3: TGTGCCAGCAGCGGAGGTAATGAAAAACTGTTTTTT. It codes for CASSGGNEKLFF. The chain joins TRBV9 to TRBJ1-4; D ambiguous. Germline V CDR1 and CDR2: SGDLS, YYNGEE. The CDR3 is 12 amino acids. With 3 bases removed from V and 4 bases from J, the gap between germline ends came to 4 bases. The entire variable domain, with the rest obtained from reference TRBV9 and TRBJ1-4, is as follows: DSGVTQTPKHLITATGQRVTLRCSPRSGDLSVYWYQQSLDQGLQFLIQYYNGEERAKGNILERFSAQQFPDLHSELNLSSLELGDSALYFCASSGGNEKLFFGSGTQLSVL.

J is TRBJ2-3 and V is TRBV11-2, with D perhaps TRBD2 (5 bases). Germline V gives CDR1 SGHAT, CDR2 FQNNGV. The CDR3 extends over 16 amino acids. V shed 2 bases and J shed 5 bases, with 17 bases lying between them. The CDR3 DNA reads as TGTGCCAGCAGCTTATGGTCAGCGGTATTTGGAGATACGCAGTATTTT. This translates into CASSLWSAVFGDTQYF.

With respect to this clone: An end of the junction differs from the germline gene, which may be a read error. The genes are TRBV3-1 (or the pseudogene TRBV3-2) and TRBJ2-7; 7 bases are shared with TRBD1. Germline V gene sequence: CDR1 LGHDT, CDR2 YNNKEL (reference sequence). The CDR3 is 11 residues long. DNA for the CDR3: TGTGCCAGCAGCCAAGTTGGACAGGTACACTTC. It yields the protein CASSQVGQVHF.

The chain carries TRBV10-3 and TRBJ2-6; unclear D gene. CDR3 length: 15 residues. Trimming cost V 2 bases and J 0 bases, with 5 bases left between them. The germline CDR1 and CDR2 sequences are ENHRY and SYGVKD. In DNA, the CDR3 is TGTGCCATCAGTGAGGGCATCTCTGGGGCCAACGTCCTGACTTTC. It encodes CAISEGISGANVLTF.

The rearrangement uses TRBV3-1 (or the pseudogene TRBV3-2) and TRBJ1-5, with TRBD1 as a possible D gene (5 bases). The CDR3 has 14 amino acids. V lost 5 bases, J lost 7 bases, and 15 bases lay in between. Germline assignment: CDR1 LGHDT and CDR2 YNNKEL (reference sequence). The CDR3 bases are TGTGCCAGCAGCTCCGGGACCCGGGGGCAGCCCCAGCATTTT. Amino acids: CASSSGTRGQPQHF.

As concerns this clone: Compared with germline, one end of the junction differs, possibly owing to a read error. The rearrangement links TRBV24-1 to TRBJ2-2; TRBD1 matches 7 bases. CDR3 length equals 15 residues. From germline, CDR1 is KGHDR and CDR2 SFDVKD. CDR3: CASSQTGAGTGELFF. The CDR3 DNA follows: TGTGCCTCCAGCCAAACAGGGGCGGGCACCGGGGAGCTGTTTTTT.

In its sample, this clone was seen once. This rearrangement joins TRBV6-5 to TRBJ1-2, with 9 nucleotides matching TRBD1. Germline V gives CDR1 MNHEY, CDR2 SVGAGI. CDR3 length: 13 amino acids. The V gene end was trimmed by 7 bases and the J gene end by 6 bases; junction bases not matched to a gene: 6. Here the CDR3 DNA reads TGTGCCAGCACCTTGGACAGGGGCGATGGCTACACCTTC. Its protein product is CASTLDRGDGYTF.

This rearrangement joins TRBV2 to TRBJ1-2; 9 bases are a match to TRBD1. The CDR3 totals 14 residues. The germline CDR1 and CDR2 sequences are SNHLY and FYNNEI. V lost 5 bases, J lost 8 bases, and 9 bases stayed unmatched. The CDR3 coding sequence is TGTGCCAGCAGTCCGGGACAGGGTTCGTCCGGCTACACCTTC. Translation gives CASSPGQGSSGYTF.

The rearrangement uses TRBV5-1 and TRBJ2-6, with a possible D match to TRBD1 (5 bases). V was trimmed by 1 base and J by 0 bases, leaving 11 bases between them. The CDR3 is 17 amino acids. Germline values: CDR1 SGHRS, CDR2 YFSETQ. CDR3 sequence reads: CASSLKQVLSGANVLTF. CDR3 DNA sequence: TGCGCCAGCAGCTTGAAACAGGTCCTCTCTGGGGCCAACGTCCTGACTTTC.

This chain uses TRBV4-3 with TRBJ2-3; 9 nucleotides line up with TRBD2. Trimming removed 6 bases from V and 5 bases from J; junction bases left unmatched: 9. The CDR3 covers 15 residues. Per the germline V gene, CDR1 is LGHNA and CDR2 is YSLEER. This chain's CDR3 is CASRGGASGKDTQYF. Here the CDR3 DNA reads TGCGCCAGCAGGGGGGGGGCTAGCGGGAAAGATACGCAGTATTTT.

V and J are TRBV28 and TRBJ2-7; TRBD1 is a possible D gene (6 bases). V was trimmed by 3 bases and J by 3 bases, leaving 18 bases between them. CDR3 size: 16 residues. Looked up from germline, CDR1 is MDHEN and CDR2 is SYDVKM. The CDR3, as DNA: TGTGCCAGCAGTTTGAATAGGTTAGGCAGGGGCTACGAGCAGTACTTC. It is translated as CASSLNRLGRGYEQYF.

The rearrangement uses TRBV30 and TRBJ1-2; unclear D gene. V was clipped by 4 bases and J by 0 bases, with 12 bases between them. CDR3 length: 14 residues. Germline CDR1 and CDR2: GTSNPN and SVGIG (reference sequence). Written as DNA, the CDR3 is TGTGCCTGGAACGGGGAAAACTCTAACTATGGCTACACCTTC. Translating it yields CAWNGENSNYGYTF.